Below are 26 T cell receptor beta chains sequenced from a single sample in a study of human T cells and chemical hapten exposure. TCRdb passed the RACE reads through MiXCR, listing each CDR3 protein once. The data show 300,000 to 450,000 distinct CDR3 sequences, about 5% seen once. Documented time point: pre-sensitization, week 0. Treatment described: therapeutic diphenylcyclopropenone sensitization with weekly scalp DPC. Sequencing was performed on whole blood, taken in connection with sensitization to the hapten diphenylcyclopropenone (DPC). The receptors come from a woman aged 18-29 years with alopecia areata. Some clones in this sample may be carry-over from other donors' samples.

This clonotype was seen many times. The V gene is TRBV20-1, the J gene TRBJ2-3; either TRBD1 or TRBD2 may fit D (5 bases each). The CDR3 has 17 amino acids. Germline V gene lookup returns CDR1 DFQATT and CDR2 SNEGSKA (reference sequence). The V gene lost 6 bases and the J gene lost 2 bases, with 24 bases spanning the gap. The CDR3 coding sequence is TGCAGTGCGGGGGAACCCACAACTACAACTATCACAGATACGCAGTATTTT. This sequence encodes CSAGEPTTTTITDTQYF.

This clonotype was counted ten times or more. The chain joins TRBV4-2 to TRBJ2-3; the D is unclear. Germline values: CDR1 LGHNA, CDR2 YNFKEQ. CDR3 length: 13 amino acids. The germline V and J ends were trimmed by 4 bases and 5 bases, with 10 bases remaining between them. CDR3 residues: CASSPRSVDTQYF. DNA of the CDR3: TGTGCCAGCAGCCCCAGGTCCGTAGATACGCAGTATTTT.

The table lists this clonotype with a few counts. The chain carries TRBV27 and TRBJ1-5; the match to TRBD1 covers 7 bases. Germline V gene data show CDR1 as MNHEY and CDR2 as SMNVEV (reference sequence). The J segment lost 3 bases and the V segment lost 3 bases, leaving 5 bases of the junction unmatched. The CDR3 extends over 15 amino acids. The CDR3, as DNA: TGTGCCAGCAGTTTTCGGACAGGCCCCAATCAGCCCCAGCATTTT. Amino acid sequence: CASSFRTGPNQPQHF.

This clonotype was seen a few times. This chain links TRBV29-1 with TRBJ1-2; 9 nucleotides agree with TRBD1. The CDR3 sequence is 14 residues long. Losses at the gene ends were 3 bases for V and 6 bases for J; bases not matched to a gene: 8. Germline values: CDR1 SQVTM, CDR2 ANQGSEA. The DNA for the CDR3 is TGCAGCGTTGAGATCATACAGGGGGCGCATGGCTACACCTTC. Its protein is CSVEIIQGAHGYTF.

This clonotype was seen more than once but under ten times. V usage is TRBV20-1 and J usage is TRBJ1-2; unclear D gene. Germline CDR1 is DFQATT and CDR2 is SNEGSKA (reference sequence). The CDR3 runs to 14 residues. Trimming removed 2 bases at V and 6 bases at J, with 16 bases between. The CDR3 is CSARMGNQWDGYTF. CDR3 nucleotide sequence: TGCAGTGCTAGAATGGGGAACCAGTGGGATGGCTACACCTTC.

The gene calls are TRBV2 and TRBJ2-3, with TRBD1 identical over 10 bases. V shed 5 bases and J 3 bases; nucleotides not matched to a gene: 5. Germline lookup yields CDR1 SNHLY and CDR2 FYNNEI. The CDR3 loop spans 15 amino acids. The CDR3 coding sequence is TGTGCCAGCAGTAGACAGGGGGCCGGGACAGATACGCAGTATTTT. Its translation: CASSRQGAGTDTQYF.

This clonotype appeared a few times. The J gene is TRBJ2-3, the V gene TRBV27, with D possibly TRBD1 on 6 matching bases. Germline V gene data show CDR1 as MNHEY and CDR2 as SMNVEV (reference sequence). The germline V and J ends were trimmed by 2 bases and 11 bases, with 29 bases remaining between them. The CDR3 sequence is 18 residues long. CDR3 coding DNA: TGTGCCAGCAGTTTAAGGCAAGATGGTAGACTTCCCAGGGGCGGGCAGTATTTT. This codes for CASSLRQDGRLPRGGQYF.

This clonotype was counted only a few times. The chain recombines TRBV10-1 with TRBJ1-2; D remains unclear. V lost 4 bases, J lost 2 bases, and 14 bases lay in between. Germline V gives CDR1 WNHNN, CDR2 SYGVQD (reference sequence). This CDR3 is 15 amino acids long. CDR3 amino acids: CASSVANSWNYGYTF. CDR3 sequence (DNA): TGCGCCAGCAGTGTAGCGAACTCCTGGAACTATGGCTACACCTTC.

V usage is TRBV7-2 and J usage is TRBJ2-2, with D perhaps TRBD1 (6 bases). Germline V gene sequence: CDR1 SGHTA, CDR2 FQGNSA. This CDR3 spans 13 amino acids. V was trimmed by 4 bases and J by 7 bases, leaving 10 bases between them. Here the CDR3 DNA reads TGTGCCAGCAGCTCGCAGGGGAACGGGGAGCTGTTTTTT. This gives the protein CASSSQGNGELFF.

This clonotype was picked up many times. The chain links TRBV7-2 to TRBJ2-3; 11 positions match TRBD2. Trimming cost V 4 bases and J 4 bases; bases outside gene matches: 1. Per germline, CDR1 SGHTA and CDR2 FQGNSA. This CDR3 has 14 residues. The DNA of the CDR3 is TGTGCCAGCAGCTCTAGCGGGGGGCCAGATACGCAGTATTTT. Its translation: CASSSSGGPDTQYF.

This rearrangement joins TRBV28 to TRBJ2-3, with D tentatively TRBD1 (6 bases). This CDR3 is built from 14 residues. Germline CDR1 is MDHEN and CDR2 is SYDVKM. V was clipped by 6 bases and J by 1 base, with 11 bases between them. The CDR3 protein is CASRTGQGTDTQYF. CDR3 nucleotides: TGTGCCAGCAGGACAGGTCAGGGCACAGATACGCAGTATTTT. Drawing the rest from reference TRBV28 and TRBJ2-3, the complete variable domain is DVKVTQSSRYLVKRTGEKVFLECVQDMDHENMFWYRQDPGLGLRLIYFSYDVKMKEKGDIPEGYSVSREKKERFSLILESASTNQTSMYLCASRTGQGTDTQYFGPGTRLTVL.

The rearrangement joins TRBV6-6 to TRBJ2-7, with no clear D. Germline-derived CDR1 and CDR2 are MNHNY and SVGAGI (reference sequence). V was trimmed by 2 bases and J by 4 bases, leaving 3 bases between them. The CDR3 extends over 11 amino acids. The CDR3 DNA reads as TGTGCCAGCAGTTACGAATACGAGCAGTACTTC. Its translation: CASSYEYEQYF.

At least ten counts were recorded for this clonotype. This chain connects TRBV11-2 to TRBJ2-7; 7 bases fit TRBD1. Trimming took 4 bases from V and 7 from J; bases not matched to a gene: 7. The CDR3 contains 13 residues. Per the germline V gene, CDR1 is SGHAT and CDR2 is FQNNGV. The CDR3 loop reads CASSSSDRDEQYF. In DNA, the CDR3 is TGTGCCAGCAGCTCATCAGACAGGGATGAGCAGTACTTC.

This clonotype was seen ten or more times. V gene TRBV3-1 combines with J gene TRBJ2-1; TRBD1 is a possible D gene (6 bases). Germline CDR1 is LGHDT and CDR2 is YNNKEL (reference sequence). Trimming cost V 0 bases and J 0 bases, with 12 bases left between them. The CDR3 runs 17 residues. For the CDR3, the DNA is TGTGCCAGCAGCCAAGACGGACAGTCGAGCTCCTACAATGAGCAGTTCTTC. It translates to CASSQDGQSSSYNEQFF.

This clonotype turned up a few times. The rearrangement links TRBV13 to TRBJ2-7; 8 bases agree with TRBD1. This CDR3 region has 13 residues. Trimming cost V 5 bases and J 4 bases; bases outside gene matches: 4. Germline V CDR1 and CDR2: PRHDT, FYEKMQ (reference sequence). CDR3 in amino acids: CASSLRTGYEQYF. Here the CDR3 DNA reads TGTGCCAGCAGCCTCCGGACAGGGTACGAGCAGTACTTC.

Many counts were recorded for this clonotype. The chain combines TRBV2 with TRBJ1-1; no reliable D call. CDR1 and CDR2 (germline): SNHLY, FYNNEI. Trimming pared 1 base from V and 5 bases from J, leaving 17 bases between. The CDR3 is 16 amino acids. CDR3 protein: CASSEGEGLITTEAFF. The CDR3 DNA sequence: TGTGCCAGCAGTGAAGGAGAAGGGTTAATTACGACTGAAGCTTTCTTT.

In this sample, this clonotype turned up a few times. The rearrangement uses TRBV4-1 and TRBJ1-2; D not resolved. The CDR3 is 13 residues long. V shed 0 bases and J shed 5 bases, with 7 bases lying between them. CDR1 and CDR2 from the germline V gene are MGHRA and YSYEKL. Here the CDR3 DNA reads TGCGCCAGCAGCCAAGATCAGCAGTATGGCTACACCTTC. Protein: CASSQDQQYGYTF.

The V and J genes are TRBV5-6 and TRBJ2-2, with 14 bases that match TRBD2. V lost 3 bases to trimming and J lost 4 bases; unmatched junction nucleotides: 11. The germline V gene encodes CDR1 SGHDT and CDR2 YYEEEE. This CDR3 is 19 amino acids long. Here the CDR3 DNA reads TGTGCCAGCAGCTCTTGGACTAGCGGGGGGTCGTCGTTCACCGGGGAGCTGTTTTTT. Translating it yields CASSSWTSGGSSFTGELFF.

This clonotype was observed at least ten times. The chain links TRBV29-1 to TRBJ2-7; TRBD1 agrees at 11 bases. V lost 4 bases, J lost 5 bases, and 7 bases stayed unmatched. This CDR3 comprises 14 residues. CDR1 SQVTM and CDR2 ANQGSEA come from the germline V gene. CDR3 sequence reads: CSVAGQGAFNEQYF. For the CDR3, the DNA is TGCAGCGTTGCTGGACAGGGGGCGTTCAACGAGCAGTACTTC.

The V gene is TRBV3-1, the J gene TRBJ2-1, with 7 bases fitting TRBD1. V lost 3 bases, J lost 6 bases, and 5 bases stayed unmatched. Germline V gives CDR1 LGHDT, CDR2 YNNKEL (reference sequence). This CDR3 region has 14 residues. The CDR3 nucleotides read TGTGCCAGCAGCCATACGGGACAGTCCAATGAGCAGTTCTTC. Its translation: CASSHTGQSNEQFF.

This chain links TRBV4-1 with TRBJ1-2, with 8 bases fitting TRBD1. Trimming removed 2 bases from V and 4 bases from J; junction bases left unmatched: 6. This CDR3 comprises 15 residues. The V gene's germline CDR1 is MGHRA and CDR2 YSYEKL. CDR3 region: CASSQKAGGGYGYTF. As DNA, the CDR3 is TGCGCCAGCAGCCAAAAGGCAGGGGGCGGCTATGGCTACACCTTC.

This clonotype was seen a few times. The rearrangement links TRBV9 to TRBJ2-3; 9 bases line up with TRBD2. CDR3 size: 16 residues. The J segment lost 8 bases and the V segment lost 0 bases, leaving 10 bases of the junction unmatched. The germline gives CDR1 SGDLS, CDR2 YYNGEE. CDR3: CASSVDRGGAFSTQYF. The CDR3, as DNA: TGTGCCAGCAGCGTAGACCGCGGGGGGGCCTTTTCTACGCAGTATTTT.

This clonotype was observed a few times. The J gene is TRBJ2-7, the V gene TRBV9, with D perhaps given as TRBD1 or TRBD2 (5 bases each). The V and J ends lost 3 bases and 0 bases respectively, with 10 bases between them. There are 14 residues in the CDR3. Germline assignment: CDR1 SGDLS and CDR2 YYNGEE. Here the CDR3 reads CASSARESSYEQYF. CDR3 nucleotides: TGTGCCAGCAGCGCCAGGGAGAGCTCCTACGAGCAGTACTTC. Complete variable domain (other parts from reference TRBV9 and TRBJ2-7): DSGVTQTPKHLITATGQRVTLRCSPRSGDLSVYWYQQSLDQGLQFLIQYYNGEERAKGNILERFSAQQFPDLHSELNLSSLELGDSALYFCASSARESSYEQYFGPGTRLTVT.

Ten or more counts support this clonotype. The gene calls are TRBV29-1 and TRBJ1-3, with 10 nucleotides matching TRBD1. V was clipped by 3 bases and J by 2 bases; unmatched bases: 4. This CDR3 is built from 15 residues. Germline V gives CDR1 SQVTM, CDR2 ANQGSEA. CDR3 DNA sequence: TGCAGCGTTGAGGGGACAGGGGCAACTGGAAACACCATATATTTT. Its protein product is CSVEGTGATGNTIYF.

The chain uses TRBV2 and TRBJ2-5, with 12 bases that match TRBD2. CDR1 is SNHLY, CDR2 FYNNEI, per germline. V lost 6 bases, J lost 0 bases, and 5 bases stayed unmatched. The CDR3 extends over 16 amino acids. Here the CDR3 reads CASRDGLAGYQETQYF. In nucleotides, the CDR3 is TGTGCCAGCAGGGACGGACTAGCGGGGTACCAAGAGACCCAGTACTTC. Full variable domain (remainder filled in from reference TRBV2 and TRBJ2-5): EPEVTQTPSHQVTQMGQEVILRCVPISNHLYFYWYRQILGQKVEFLVSFYNNEISEKSEIFDDQFSVERPDGSNFTLKIRSTKLEDSAMYFCASRDGLAGYQETQYFGPGTRLLVL.

This clonotype was detected ten times or more. The chain joins TRBV12-3 or TRBV12-4 to TRBJ2-3; 9 bases fit TRBD1. This CDR3 region has 15 residues. Losses at the gene ends were 3 bases for V and 2 bases for J; bases not matched to a gene: 3. CDR3 in amino acids: CASSLTGGPTDTQYF. The CDR3 region has the DNA TGTGCCAGCAGTTTGACAGGGGGACCCACAGATACGCAGTATTTT.